Sequencing of this T cell receptor beta chain was carried out in a study of blood T cell repertoires in COVID-19. Study-level information: Donors in the United States, Italy and Spain gave samples during acute or convalescent COVID-19.

CDR1 is SGHRS and CDR2 is YFSETQ in the germline V gene. V lost 3 bases, J lost 5 bases, and 7 bases stayed unmatched. The CDR3 contains 14 residues. Sequencing used immunoSEQ multiplex PCR; TCRdb keeps in-frame clones, though not all of them. This sample has roughly 59,000 clones, with 65% to 80% found just once. The TCR was taken from a human donor in a cohort sampled during active COVID-19. The chain couples TRBV5-1 to TRBJ1-2; 7 bases agree with TRBD1. Sequencing input: peripheral blood. The DNA for the CDR3 is TGCGCCAGCAGCTCAAACAGGGGTTCGTATGGCTACACCTTC. It specifies CASSSNRGSYGYTF.